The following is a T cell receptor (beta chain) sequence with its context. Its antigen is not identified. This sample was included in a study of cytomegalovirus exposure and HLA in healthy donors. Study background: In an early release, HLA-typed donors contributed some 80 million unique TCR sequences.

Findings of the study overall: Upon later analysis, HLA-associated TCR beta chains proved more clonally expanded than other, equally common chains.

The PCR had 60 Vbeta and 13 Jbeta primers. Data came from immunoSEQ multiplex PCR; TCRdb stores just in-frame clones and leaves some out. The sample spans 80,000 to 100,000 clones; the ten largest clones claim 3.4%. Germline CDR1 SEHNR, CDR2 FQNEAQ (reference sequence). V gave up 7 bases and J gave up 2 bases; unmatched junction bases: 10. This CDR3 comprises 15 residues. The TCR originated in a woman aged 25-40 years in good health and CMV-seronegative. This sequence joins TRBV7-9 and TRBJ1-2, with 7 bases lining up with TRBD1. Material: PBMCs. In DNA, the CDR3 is TGTGCCAGCATCACCACAGGACAGGCGAACTATGGCTACACCTTC. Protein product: CASITTGQANYGYTF. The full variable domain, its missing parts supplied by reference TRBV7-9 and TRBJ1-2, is DTGVSQNPRHKITKRGQNVTFRCDPISEHNRLYWYRQTLGQGPEFLTYFQNEAQLEKSRLLSDRFSAERPKGSFSTLEIQRTEQGDSAMYLCASITTGQANYGYTFGSGTRLTVV.